This T cell receptor beta chain was found in a study of shared clonotypes between healthy human individuals. Study-wide points: Unshared clonotypes carried lower generation probabilities than those common to all four donors. Naive CD4 clonotypes were shared across several donors at roughly 4.6%. On the whole, naive subsets had larger estimated richness than memory subsets had.

Clones were sequenced by immunoSEQ multiplex PCR, and TCRdb holds only the in-frame ones, with some missing. The sample includes about 680,000 clones, around 72% of them seen just once. The junction had 7 bases not matched to a gene; V was cut back by 6 bases and J by 1 base. Germline CDR1 and CDR2: MGHDK and SYGVNS. The CDR3 length is 15 residues. This clone was observed a few times. Its target is unknown. The receptor's source is a woman aged 25 to 39 in good health. The sequencing input was memory CD4+ T cells sorted from blood. As to subset: CD45RA-negative fraction. V usage is TRBV25-1 and J usage is TRBJ2-3, with 7 bases fitting TRBD2. CDR3 region: CASSPNRGGTDTQYF. CDR3 DNA sequence: TGTGCCAGCAGCCCAAACCGGGGGGGCACAGATACGCAGTATTTT. Full variable domain (outside the CDR3, taken from reference TRBV25-1 and TRBJ2-3): EADIYQTPRYLVIGTGKKITLECSQTMGHDKMYWYQQDPGMELHLIHYSYGVNSTEKGDLSSESTVSRIRTEHFPLTLESARPSHTSQYLCASSPNRGGTDTQYFGPGTRLTVL.